This TCR beta chain comes out of a study of blood T cell repertoires in COVID-19. Across the whole study: Collection of acute and convalescent COVID-19 samples took place in the United States, Italy and Spain.

The CDR3 runs 13 residues. V was trimmed by 6 bases and J by 1 base, leaving 7 bases between them. Germline V gene data show CDR1 as SGHAT and CDR2 as FQDESV (reference sequence). Individuals aged about 18 to 89 years were recruited from about two dozen US areas. Categorization into cohorts depended on clinical history that participants reported. Authors' processing steps: Estimation of nucleated cell counts was performed using reference gene primer amplification. Assay: immunoSEQ multiplex PCR; the TCRdb copy retains only in-frame clones and omits some. Clonal size and the V and J genes are those of that table, whereas D and trimming came from the DNA. This table holds some 380,000 clones, 80% to 90% found once.

The V call is TRBV11-1, the J call TRBJ1-3, with D hard to call. Sequenced: PBMCs or T cells enriched from blood (not recorded which). The receptor comes from a man younger than 40 who had recovered from COVID-19. The CDR3 DNA follows: TGTGCCAGCAGGCTAATTTCTGGAAACACCATATATTTT. Its translation is CASRLISGNTIYF.